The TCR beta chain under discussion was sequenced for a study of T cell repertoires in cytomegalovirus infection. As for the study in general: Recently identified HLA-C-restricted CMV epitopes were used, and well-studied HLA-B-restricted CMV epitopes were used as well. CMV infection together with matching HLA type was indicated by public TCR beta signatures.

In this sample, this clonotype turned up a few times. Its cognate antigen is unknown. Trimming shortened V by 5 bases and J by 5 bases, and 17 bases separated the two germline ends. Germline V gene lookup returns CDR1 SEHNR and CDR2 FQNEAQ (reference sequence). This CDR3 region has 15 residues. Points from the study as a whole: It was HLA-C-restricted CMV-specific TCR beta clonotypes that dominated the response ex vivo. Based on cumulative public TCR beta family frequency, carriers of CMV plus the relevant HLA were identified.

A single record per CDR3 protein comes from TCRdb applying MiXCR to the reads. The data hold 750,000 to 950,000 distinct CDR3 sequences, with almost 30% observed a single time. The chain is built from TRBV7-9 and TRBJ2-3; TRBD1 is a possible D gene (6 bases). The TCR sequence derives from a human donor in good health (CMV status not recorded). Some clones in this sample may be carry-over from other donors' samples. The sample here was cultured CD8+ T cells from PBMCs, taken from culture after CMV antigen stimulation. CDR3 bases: TGTGCCAGCAGCCTATCGGGCTCGACAGGAGATACGCAGTATTTT. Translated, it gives CASSLSGSTGDTQYF.